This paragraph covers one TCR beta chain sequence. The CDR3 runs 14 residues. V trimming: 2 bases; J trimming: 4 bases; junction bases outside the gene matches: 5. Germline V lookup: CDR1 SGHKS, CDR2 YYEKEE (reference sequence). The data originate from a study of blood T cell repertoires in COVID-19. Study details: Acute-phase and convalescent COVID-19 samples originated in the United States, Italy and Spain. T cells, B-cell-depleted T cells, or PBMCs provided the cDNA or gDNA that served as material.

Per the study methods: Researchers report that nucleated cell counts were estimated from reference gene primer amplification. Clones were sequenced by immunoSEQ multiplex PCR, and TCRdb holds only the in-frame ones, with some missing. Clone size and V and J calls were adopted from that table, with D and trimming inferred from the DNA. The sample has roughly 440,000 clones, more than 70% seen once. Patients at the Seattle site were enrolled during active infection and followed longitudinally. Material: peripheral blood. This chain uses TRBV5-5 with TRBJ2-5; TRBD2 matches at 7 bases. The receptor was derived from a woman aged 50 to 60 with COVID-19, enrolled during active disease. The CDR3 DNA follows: TGTGCCAGCAGCTTTGCGGGGGAGGGAGAGACCCAGTACTTC. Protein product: CASSFAGEGETQYF.